The next 5 T cell receptor beta chains were all read from a single sample in a study of shared clonotypes between healthy human individuals (TCRdb year 2020). The library came from the immunoSEQ multiplex PCR assay. TCRdb mirrors the immuneACCESS table, restricted to in-frame sequences. Some clones are absent from its copies; in checked studies, under half trace to an unresolved V gene, and the reason for the others is unknown. In this sample the table shows 2 million to 2.5 million clones, approximately 95% of which occur a single time. The leading ten clones occupy approximately 0.13% of the sample. The sequencing sample was made of naive CD4+ T cells sorted from blood. The cell subset or site label of this sample denotes: CD45RA+ positively selected. Receptor source: a man between 18 and 35 years old in good health.

About this clone: Other DNA sequences in the sample encode the same CDR3. CDR3 DNA: TGTGCCAGCGGGGTGGGAGATACGCAGTATTTT. This translates into CASGVGDTQYF. The chain recombines TRBV6-5 with TRBJ2-3, with D unclear. The germline V gene has CDR1 MNHEY and CDR2 SVGAGI. The CDR3 contains 11 residues. The V end lost 8 bases, the J end lost 5 bases, and 8 bases lay between the germline ends.

The rearrangement joins TRBV5-8 to TRBJ2-1, with D perhaps matching TRBD1 (5 bases). Between the trimmed V and J ends, which lost 5 bases and 0 bases, there was a span of 15 bases. Germline lookup yields CDR1 SGHTS and CDR2 YDEGEE. This CDR3 comprises 16 residues. The CDR3 loop is CASRGMGRSSYNEQFF. The CDR3 DNA reads as TGTGCCAGCAGAGGAATGGGGCGCAGCTCCTACAATGAGCAGTTCTTC.

The rearrangement joins TRBV5-4 to TRBJ2-7, with 14 bases matching TRBD2. This CDR3 is 17 amino acids long. The ends lost 4 bases at V and 3 bases at J; junction bases unmatched: 9. Germline V CDR1 and CDR2: SGHNT, YYREEE (reference sequence). The CDR3 is CASSDGTSGSALYEQYF. CDR3 coding DNA: TGTGCCAGCAGCGACGGGACTAGCGGGAGCGCACTCTACGAGCAGTACTTC.

The V and J genes are TRBV18 and TRBJ1-1; TRBD1 matches 9 bases. This CDR3 has 13 amino acids. V gave up 6 bases and J gave up 7 bases; unmatched junction bases: 6. Germline loops: CDR1 KGHSH, CDR2 LQKENI. The CDR3 here is CASSRTGAGEAFF. The CDR3 DNA sequence: TGTGCCAGCTCCCGGACAGGGGCCGGTGAAGCTTTCTTT.

The chain uses TRBV6-6 and TRBJ1-2; D is uncertain. The CDR3 contains 15 residues. Germline V gene lookup returns CDR1 MNHNY and CDR2 SVGAGI (reference sequence). The V end lost 4 bases, the J end lost 8 bases, and 20 bases lay between the germline ends. CDR3: CASSFSRQHSEGYTF. The CDR3 DNA sequence: TGTGCCAGCAGTTTCTCCAGACAACACTCGGAGGGCTACACCTTC.